This T cell receptor beta chain comes out of a study of control samples from healthy donors and cancer patients. The CDR3 consists of 19 residues. Sequenced by immunoSEQ multiplex PCR; TCRdb stores in-frame clones only, minus some. This table holds about 89,000 clones, approximately 81% found once. Sequencing was performed on blood. The chain has TRBV12-2 and TRBJ1-1; TRBD1 is taken as the D call from the table, unchecked against the DNA. TRBV12-2 counts as a pseudogene. This TCR was sampled from a middle-aged woman in good health. CDR3 protein: CASGFRGRNEGPCHTEAFF. In nucleotides, the CDR3 is TGTGCAAGTGGGTTCAGGGGGCGCAACGAGGGTCCCTGTCACACTGAAGCTTTCTTT.